The next 15 T cell receptor beta chains were all read from a single sample in a study of T-cell reconstitution after alpha-beta-depleted transplantation in children. Preparation of the TCRbeta library used unique molecular identifiers. A single record per CDR3 protein comes from TCRdb applying MiXCR to the PCR reads. The sample records some 350,000 distinct CDR3 sequences, around a tenth being singletons. The specimen was PBMCs from the stem cell graft donor, collected from the stem cell graft. The source of these receptors is a human donor who donated a stem cell graft to a child with acute lymphoblastic leukemia.

J is TRBJ2-1 and V is TRBV2; 7 bases line up with TRBD1. V was clipped by 0 bases and J by 4 bases; unmatched bases: 6. This CDR3 has 16 amino acids. Germline V gene data show CDR1 as SNHLY and CDR2 as FYNNEI. The CDR3 sequence: CASSEAQDRNYNEQFF. CDR3 sequence (DNA): TGTGCCAGCAGTGAAGCTCAGGACAGGAATTACAATGAGCAGTTCTTC.

In its sample, this clonotype was seen a few times. The V gene is TRBV4-1, the J gene TRBJ2-3; TRBD2 matches 8 bases. Looked up from germline, CDR1 is MGHRA and CDR2 is YSYEKL. Trimming removed 6 bases from V and 0 bases from J; junction bases left unmatched: 8. This CDR3 comprises 16 residues. The CDR3 coding sequence is TGCGCCAGCAGTCATCCGGGACTAGATAGCACAGATACGCAGTATTTT. Encoded protein: CASSHPGLDSTDTQYF.

This clonotype was seen ten or more times. V and J are TRBV7-9 and TRBJ2-5, with D possibly being TRBD2 (6 bases). V was cut by 1 base and J by 0 bases, with 9 bases left in between. CDR1 and CDR2 from the germline V gene are SEHNR and FQNEAQ (reference sequence). The CDR3 extends over 15 amino acids. CDR3 loop: CASSLGRGYQETQYF. CDR3 nucleotides: TGTGCCAGCAGCTTAGGGCGGGGTTACCAAGAGACCCAGTACTTC.

This clonotype showed up many times. The chain uses TRBV20-1 and TRBJ2-3; 8 bases line up with TRBD2. Losses at the gene ends were 4 bases for V and 0 bases for J; bases not matched to a gene: 3. Germline CDR1 and CDR2: DFQATT and SNEGSKA (reference sequence). The CDR3 runs to 14 residues. The CDR3 DNA reads TGCAGTGCTACTAGCGGGCTTAGCACAGATACGCAGTATTTT. Residues: CSATSGLSTDTQYF.

This chain uses TRBV4-2 with TRBJ2-1, with D uncertain. Germline CDR1 and CDR2: LGHNA and YNFKEQ. This CDR3 spans 13 amino acids. Trimming left V 0 bases short and J 8 bases short, with 8 bases between. The CDR3 here is CASSQDFPYEQFF. CDR3 nucleotide sequence: TGTGCCAGCAGCCAAGATTTCCCGTATGAGCAGTTCTTC.

As DNA, the CDR3 is TGTGCCAGCAGCCAAGAACAATTACTGGTTGACAATGAGCAGTTCTTC. Encoded protein: CASSQEQLLVDNEQFF. The V gene is TRBV4-2, the J gene TRBJ2-1; D call uncertain. CDR3 length: 16 residues. In germline, CDR1 is LGHNA, CDR2 YNFKEQ. V shed 0 bases and J shed 5 bases, with 14 bases lying between them.

The V call is TRBV28, the J call TRBJ1-5, with a weak D call TRBD1 (6 bases). Germline CDR1 is MDHEN and CDR2 is SYDVKM. Trimming took 6 bases from V and 2 from J, leaving 17 bases between them. The CDR3 runs 16 residues. The CDR3 region has the DNA TGTGCCAGCAGAGTCATTATGGCAGGGGGCAATCAGCCCCAGCATTTT. Amino acid sequence: CASRVIMAGGNQPQHF.

This chain links TRBV29-1 with TRBJ1-2; no definite D call. CDR1 and CDR2 (germline): SQVTM, ANQGSEA. This CDR3 region has 12 residues. V was cut by 1 base and J by 7 bases, with 10 bases left in between. The CDR3 region has the DNA TGCAGCGTTGAAGCCCCGGTCCTTGGCTACACCTTC. Translated, it gives CSVEAPVLGYTF.

This clonotype was detected a few times. A junction boundary mismatches the germline segment, possibly from a read error. CDR3 amino acids: CASSQRRDWDTTYF. The CDR3 DNA is TGTGCCAGCAGCCAAAGACGGGATTGGGACACCACATATTTT. The chain joins TRBV9 to TRBJ1-3, with D perhaps matching TRBD1 (6 bases). Germline V CDR1 and CDR2: SGDLS, YYNGEE. This CDR3 is 14 amino acids long.

The sample holds many counts of this clonotype. The V and J genes are TRBV28 and TRBJ1-1; D is uncertain. This CDR3 has 15 residues. The germline V gene has CDR1 MDHEN and CDR2 SYDVKM. Trimming shortened V by 3 bases and J by 1 base, and 12 bases separated the two germline ends. This chain's CDR3 is CASSFIGRGNTEAFF. CDR3 nucleotides: TGTGCCAGCAGTTTCATCGGGAGAGGGAACACTGAAGCTTTCTTT.

CDR3 coding DNA: TGCAGTGCTAGACCAAGCGGAGGCCCCCAAGAGACCCAGTACTTC. This gives the protein CSARPSGGPQETQYF. J is TRBJ2-5 and V is TRBV20-1; D is possibly TRBD2 (5 bases). Trimming removed 2 bases from V and 1 base from J, with 14 bases in between. Germline V lookup: CDR1 DFQATT, CDR2 SNEGSKA (reference sequence). The CDR3 is made up of 15 amino acids.

This clonotype was detected a few times. The rearrangement uses TRBV29-1 and TRBJ2-1; D assignment may be TRBD1 or TRBD2 (5 bases each). CDR1 SQVTM and CDR2 ANQGSEA come from the germline V gene. V lost 3 bases to trimming and J lost 0 bases, with 6 bases between them. CDR3 size: 13 residues. CDR3 nucleotide sequence: TGCAGCGTTGACGGGACCTCCTACAATGAGCAGTTCTTC. Amino acid sequence: CSVDGTSYNEQFF.

This clonotype was found many times. The chain combines TRBV5-1 with TRBJ2-2; D not certain. Trimming cost V 1 base and J 8 bases, with 9 bases left between them. Germline assignment: CDR1 SGHRS and CDR2 YFSETQ. This CDR3 is built from 13 residues. The CDR3 protein is CASSLSPDGELFF. The CDR3 DNA reads TGCGCCAGCAGCTTGAGTCCAGATGGGGAGCTGTTTTTT.

This clonotype was counted many times. The chain uses TRBV7-9 and TRBJ2-3; 10 nucleotides line up with TRBD2. This CDR3 is built from 16 residues. With V trimmed by 5 bases and J by 1 base, 6 bases remained unmatched. CDR1 is SEHNR, CDR2 FQNEAQ, per germline (reference sequence). CDR3 DNA sequence: TGTGCCAGCAGCCGCCGCGGGACTAGCGGCACAGATACGCAGTATTTT. Protein: CASSRRGTSGTDTQYF.

This clonotype has at least ten counts. As DNA, the CDR3 is TGCGCCAGCAGCCAAGATACAGGGAAGCATGAGCAGTTCTTC. This translates into CASSQDTGKHEQFF. The genes are TRBV4-3 and TRBJ2-1, with D perhaps TRBD1 (6 bases). CDR3 length: 14 residues. Germline V lookup: CDR1 LGHNA, CDR2 YSLEER. The V end was cut by 0 bases, the J end by 8 bases, with 11 bases between.